The 28 T cell receptor beta chains below come from one sample, sequenced in a study of response to subunit inactivated influenza vaccine. MiXCR was run by TCRdb on the RT-PCR reads, yielding one entry per CDR3 protein. The table shows about 500,000 distinct CDR3 sequences, with 15% to 20% occurring only once. The source material was CD4+ T cells sorted from PBMCs, sampled 23 to 25 months after vaccination. Receptors were obtained from a man in his fifties or sixties who received an inactivated influenza vaccine.

This chain joins TRBV4-2 and TRBJ2-3; 10 bases are a match to TRBD2. CDR3 length: 16 amino acids. V shed 3 bases and J 4 bases; nucleotides not matched to a gene: 7. The germline V gene encodes CDR1 LGHNA and CDR2 YNFKEQ. The CDR3 region has the DNA TGTGCCAGCAGCCAGGATAGCGGGGGGAGGTCAGATACGCAGTATTTT. The encoded protein is CASSQDSGGRSDTQYF.

This clonotype was seen only a few times. The CDR3 region is CASSVDRGNTEAFF. The CDR3 coding sequence is TGTGCCAGCAGCGTGGACAGGGGGAACACTGAAGCTTTCTTT. The chain combines TRBV11-2 with TRBJ1-1; TRBD1 aligns across 9 bases. The CDR3 covers 14 residues. V shed 5 bases, J shed 1 base, and the junction held 2 bases outside the gene matches. CDR1 is SGHAT, CDR2 FQNNGV, per germline. Full variable domain (rest looked up from reference TRBV11-2 and TRBJ1-1): EAGVAQSPRYKIIEKRQSVAFWCNPISGHATLYWYQQILGQGPKLLIQFQNNGVVDDSQLPKDRFSAERLKGVDSTLKIQPAKLEDSAVYLCASSVDRGNTEAFFGQGTRLTVV.

There are a few counts of this clonotype. The rearrangement uses TRBV5-1 and TRBJ2-3; D uncertain. The CDR3 runs 14 residues. Trimming removed 3 bases from V and 0 bases from J, with 8 bases in between. The germline V gene encodes CDR1 SGHRS and CDR2 YFSETQ. CDR3: CASSSERSTDTQYF. In DNA, the CDR3 is TGCGCCAGCAGCTCCGAGCGCAGCACAGATACGCAGTATTTT.

This clonotype was counted a few times. The rearrangement links TRBV6-1 to TRBJ2-3; 7 bases fit TRBD1. The trim removed 1 base at V and 3 bases at J, leaving 4 bases unmatched. From germline, CDR1 is MNHNS and CDR2 SASEGT. The CDR3 covers 15 residues. The CDR3 DNA reads as TGTGCCAGCAGTGAAGGCGACAGGGTGACAGATACGCAGTATTTT. Its protein is CASSEGDRVTDTQYF.

This clonotype was counted between two and nine times. The CDR3 DNA follows: TGCAGCGTCGAACCCCGCGCAGATACGCAGTATTTT. Translating gives CSVEPRADTQYF. The gene calls are TRBV29-1 and TRBJ2-3, with no clear D. Germline lookup yields CDR1 SQVTM and CDR2 ANQGSEA. The CDR3 loop spans 12 amino acids. V lost 6 bases, J lost 4 bases, and 11 bases lay in between.

CDR3 sequence (DNA): TGTGCCAGCTCACCACCGATGGGGCCCGGGGAGCTGTTTTTT. This codes for CASSPPMGPGELFF. V and J are TRBV18 and TRBJ2-2; D might be TRBD1 (5 bases). V gave up 0 bases and J gave up 6 bases, with 8 bases separating them. The CDR3 totals 14 residues. Germline assignment: CDR1 KGHSH and CDR2 LQKENI. Variable domain in full (rest from reference TRBV18 and TRBJ2-2): NAGVMQNPRHLVRRRGQEARLRCSPMKGHSHVYWYRQLPEEGLKFMVYLQKENIIDESGMPKERFSAEFPKEGPSILRIQQVVRGDSAAYFCASSPPMGPGELFFGEGSRLTVL.

This CDR3 reads CASSLFLGGGRNNEQFF. The CDR3 bases are TGTGCCAGCAGCTTGTTCCTCGGGGGCGGGAGGAACAATGAGCAGTTCTTC. The chain employs TRBV5-4 and TRBJ2-1, with 8 bases that match TRBD2. Germline V gene data show CDR1 as SGHNT and CDR2 as YYREEE (reference sequence). This CDR3 comprises 17 residues. The V and J ends lost 1 base and 5 bases, in that order; junction bases with no gene match: 11.

The CDR3 nucleotides are TGTGCCAGCAGCCCACAGGCCACTAGCTTTGGTGAGCAGTTCTTC. Protein sequence: CASSPQATSFGEQFF. The rearrangement joins TRBV7-8 to TRBJ2-1; D may be TRBD2 (6 bases). The CDR3 has 15 amino acids. V lost 5 bases and J 9 bases, leaving 20 bases between the germline ends. CDR1 is SGHVS, CDR2 FQNEAQ, per germline.

This chain links TRBV7-3 with TRBJ2-1; a possible D gene is TRBD2 (5 bases). V gave up 2 bases and J gave up 0 bases, with 14 bases separating them. This CDR3 has 17 residues. Germline V gene data show CDR1 as SGHTA and CDR2 as FQGTGA. CDR3 loop: CASSLLAAASSYNEQFF. Written as DNA, the CDR3 is TGTGCCAGCAGCTTATTAGCAGCGGCAAGCTCCTACAATGAGCAGTTCTTC. Looking up the rest from reference TRBV7-3 and TRBJ2-1 gives the full variable domain: GAGVSQTPSNKVTEKGKYVELRCDPISGHTALYWYRQSLGQGPEFLIYFQGTGAADDSGLPNDRFFAVRPEGSVSTLKIQRTERGDSAVYLCASSLLAAASSYNEQFFGPGTRLTVL.

This clonotype was seen a few times. The V and J genes are TRBV3-1 and TRBJ2-1; perhaps TRBD1 as D (5 bases). Germline CDR1 is LGHDT and CDR2 is YNNKEL (reference sequence). This CDR3 contains 14 residues. Trimming stripped 1 base from V and 5 bases from J, with 9 bases between. For the CDR3, the DNA is TGTGCCAGCAGCCAAGGGCTAGGGGACAATGAGCAGTTCTTC. This sequence encodes CASSQGLGDNEQFF.

This clonotype was counted a few times. This CDR3 is CASSPQTSSYNEQFF. The CDR3 coding sequence is TGTGCCAGCAGTCCACAGACGAGCTCCTACAATGAGCAGTTCTTC. V and J are TRBV27 and TRBJ2-1, with D uncertain. The CDR3 has 15 residues. Germline V gene sequence: CDR1 MNHEY, CDR2 SMNVEV (reference sequence). Trimming shortened V by 5 bases and J by 0 bases, and 11 bases separated the two germline ends.

This clonotype was seen a few times. This chain connects TRBV5-1 to TRBJ2-2, with 9 nucleotides matching TRBD1. The germline CDR1 and CDR2 sequences are SGHRS and YFSETQ. V lost 2 bases to trimming and J lost 6 bases; unmatched junction nucleotides: 5. This CDR3 has 15 amino acids. Written as DNA, the CDR3 is TGCGCCAGCAGCTTACAGGGGGCTAACCCCGGGGAGCTGTTTTTT. It codes for CASSLQGANPGELFF.

The CDR3 loop is CAWTGSGTEAFF. CDR3 sequence (DNA): TGTGCCTGGACAGGGAGCGGGACTGAAGCTTTCTTT. The rearrangement joins TRBV30 to TRBJ1-1, with a possible D match to TRBD1 (5 bases). Trimming shortened V by 4 bases and J by 5 bases, and 11 bases separated the two germline ends. The CDR3 consists of 12 residues. Looked up from germline, CDR1 is GTSNPN and CDR2 is SVGIG (reference sequence). Based on the CDR3 plus reference TRBV30 and TRBJ1-1, the full variable domain is SQTIHQWPATLVQPVGSPLSLECTVEGTSNPNLYWYRQAAGRGLQLLFYSVGIGQISSEVPQNLSASRPQDRQFILSSKKLLLSDSGFYLCAWTGSGTEAFFGQGTRLTVV.

The J gene is TRBJ2-5, the V gene TRBV5-4; D is possibly TRBD1 (6 bases). The length of the CDR3 is 15 residues. Trimming cost V 4 bases and J 3 bases, with 16 bases left between them. CDR1 and CDR2 (germline): SGHNT, YYREEE (reference sequence). CDR3 coding DNA: TGTGCCAGCAGCAGAGGGACAAGAGGAGAAGAGACCCAGTACTTC. It specifies CASSRGTRGEETQYF.

The CDR3: CASSFYRGTEQYF. Here the CDR3 DNA reads TGTGCCAGCAGTTTTTACAGGGGTACCGAGCAGTACTTC. V gene TRBV28 combines with J gene TRBJ2-7; 7 bases align to TRBD1. Germline CDR1 and CDR2: MDHEN and SYDVKM. CDR3 length equals 13 residues. The V gene end was trimmed by 3 bases and the J gene end by 6 bases; junction bases not matched to a gene: 5. Supplemented by reference TRBV28 and TRBJ2-7, the full variable domain reads DVKVTQSSRYLVKRTGEKVFLECVQDMDHENMFWYRQDPGLGLRLIYFSYDVKMKEKGDIPEGYSVSREKKERFSLILESASTNQTSMYLCASSFYRGTEQYFGPGTRLTVT.

The rearrangement uses TRBV10-3 and TRBJ1-2; 11 bases align to TRBD1. This CDR3 is 14 amino acids long. V was pared by 10 bases and J by 8 bases, with 12 bases of the junction left unmatched. The germline gives CDR1 ENHRY, CDR2 SYGVKD. In nucleotides, the CDR3 is TGTGCCACCCGGACAGGGGGCGCTTCGGGCGGCTACACCTTC. It translates to CATRTGGASGGYTF.

This clonotype was recorded a few times. V gene TRBV2 combines with J gene TRBJ1-5, with D perhaps TRBD1 (5 bases). Germline lookup yields CDR1 SNHLY and CDR2 FYNNEI. The CDR3 consists of 13 residues. V was clipped by 3 bases and J by 6 bases, with 9 bases between them. The DNA of the CDR3 is TGTGCCAGCAGTGACAGGGAAGGTCAGCCCCAGCATTTT. Its translation is CASSDREGQPQHF.

The gene calls are TRBV25-1 and TRBJ2-1, with a tentative D call TRBD1 (6 bases). The ends were cut back, 4 bases at V and 8 bases at J, with 18 bases in the middle. From germline, CDR1 is MGHDK and CDR2 SYGVNS. This CDR3 is 15 amino acids long. CDR3 bases: TGTGCCAGCAGTGGGACCAGGGGACCGAAGGATGAGCAGTTCTTC. Residues: CASSGTRGPKDEQFF.

The chain has TRBV10-3 and TRBJ1-6; D gene ambiguous. Germline CDR1 is ENHRY and CDR2 is SYGVKD. Between the trimmed V and J ends, which lost 3 bases and 7 bases, there was a span of 10 bases. This CDR3 has 14 amino acids. CDR3 sequence reads: CAISDSAENSPLHF. The DNA for the CDR3 is TGTGCCATCAGTGATAGTGCCGAGAATTCACCCCTCCACTTT.

This clonotype has a handful of counts. The chain employs TRBV2 and TRBJ2-5; 8 bases are a match to TRBD1. CDR3 length: 14 amino acids. Unmatched junction bases numbered 6, after V lost 8 bases and J lost 1 base. Germline V gives CDR1 SNHLY, CDR2 FYNNEI. CDR3 loop: CASSFGTGQETQYF. The CDR3 DNA follows: TGTGCCAGCTCCTTCGGGACAGGCCAAGAGACCCAGTACTTC.

This clonotype appeared a few times. The rearrangement uses TRBV10-3 and TRBJ1-5; D is ambiguous. Germline CDR1 is ENHRY and CDR2 is SYGVKD. The CDR3 is 12 amino acids. Trimming pared 2 bases from V and 8 bases from J, leaving 7 bases between. The CDR3 loop reads CAISEAAKPQHF. CDR3 coding DNA: TGTGCCATCAGTGAGGCGGCTAAGCCCCAGCATTTT.

This clonotype was seen more than once but under ten times. The chain uses TRBV14 and TRBJ2-7; tentative D call: TRBD2 (5 bases). The V end lost 1 base, the J end lost 0 bases, and 13 bases lay between the germline ends. CDR3 length: 16 residues. Germline loops: CDR1 SGHDN, CDR2 FVKESK. The CDR3 here is CASSQARTRFSYEQYF. CDR3 coding DNA: TGTGCCAGCAGCCAAGCCCGAACTAGGTTCTCCTACGAGCAGTACTTC.

V and J are TRBV15 and TRBJ1-2, with 7 bases lining up with TRBD1. Trimming cost V 2 bases and J 6 bases; bases outside gene matches: 9. The CDR3 contains 15 residues. Germline V gene data show CDR1 as LNHNV and CDR2 as YYDKDF (reference sequence). The CDR3 DNA sequence: TGTGCCACCAGCAGACCTACAGGGGAGCGGGATGGCTACACCTTC. Amino acids: CATSRPTGERDGYTF.

The J gene is TRBJ2-2, the V gene TRBV10-3; D perhaps matches TRBD2 (5 bases). The CDR3 sequence is 15 residues long. The germline V and J ends were trimmed by 2 bases and 0 bases, with 7 bases remaining between them. Germline CDR1 reads ENHRY; CDR2 reads SYGVKD. The CDR3 nucleotides read TGTGCCATCAGTGAGGTTAGCGCGAACACCGGGGAGCTGTTTTTT. This gives the protein CAISEVSANTGELFF.

This clonotype was recorded a few times. V is TRBV28 and J is TRBJ2-7, with 8 bases aligning to TRBD1. Germline CDR1 and CDR2: MDHEN and SYDVKM. This CDR3 comprises 15 residues. V lost 2 bases and J lost 6; bases outside the gene matches: 9. CDR3 amino acids: CASSLGGQGAPEQYF. CDR3 DNA: TGTGCCAGCAGTTTAGGTGGACAGGGCGCGCCCGAGCAGTACTTC.

This clonotype occurred a few times. The chain combines TRBV7-9 with TRBJ1-2; D gene unclear. Trimming left V 7 bases short and J 1 base short, with 10 bases between. The CDR3 loop spans 13 amino acids. Germline CDR1 SEHNR, CDR2 FQNEAQ (reference sequence). CDR3 residues: CASNPDINYGYTF. Here the CDR3 DNA reads TGTGCCAGCAACCCTGACATTAACTATGGCTACACCTTC.

This clonotype was detected only a few times. The V and J genes are TRBV9 and TRBJ2-3; 11 bases are shared with TRBD2. CDR3 length: 14 amino acids. The germline CDR1 and CDR2 sequences are SGDLS and YYNGEE. V gave up 3 bases and J gave up 4 bases; unmatched junction bases: 1. DNA for the CDR3: TGTGCCAGCAGCGGTAGCGGGGGGGCAGATACGCAGTATTTT. Its translation is CASSGSGGADTQYF.

This clonotype was seen ten or more times. Mismatch with germline at one junction end may stem from a read error. The chain uses TRBV5-1 and TRBJ1-1; D is unresolved. The CDR3 has 13 residues. In germline, CDR1 is SGHRS, CDR2 YFSETQ. The CDR3, as DNA: TGCGCCAGCAGCTTGGCCGGTCTTTCTGACGCTTTCTTT. Protein sequence: CASSLAGLSDAFF.